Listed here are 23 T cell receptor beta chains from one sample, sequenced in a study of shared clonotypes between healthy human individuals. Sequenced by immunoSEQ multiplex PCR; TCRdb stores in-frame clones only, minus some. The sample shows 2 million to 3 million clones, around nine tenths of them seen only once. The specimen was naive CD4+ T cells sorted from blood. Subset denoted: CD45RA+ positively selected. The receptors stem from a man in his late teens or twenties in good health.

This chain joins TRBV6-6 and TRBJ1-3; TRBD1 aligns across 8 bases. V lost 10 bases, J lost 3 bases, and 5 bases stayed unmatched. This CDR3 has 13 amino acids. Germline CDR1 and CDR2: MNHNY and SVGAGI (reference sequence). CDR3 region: CATGTGGGNTIYF. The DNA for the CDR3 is TGTGCCACCGGGACAGGAGGTGGAAACACCATATATTTT.

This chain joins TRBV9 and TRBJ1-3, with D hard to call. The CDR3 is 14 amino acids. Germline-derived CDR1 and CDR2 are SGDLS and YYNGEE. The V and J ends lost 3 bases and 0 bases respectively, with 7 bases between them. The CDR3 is CASSAPSSGNTIYF. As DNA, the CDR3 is TGTGCCAGCAGCGCACCGTCCTCTGGAAACACCATATATTTT.

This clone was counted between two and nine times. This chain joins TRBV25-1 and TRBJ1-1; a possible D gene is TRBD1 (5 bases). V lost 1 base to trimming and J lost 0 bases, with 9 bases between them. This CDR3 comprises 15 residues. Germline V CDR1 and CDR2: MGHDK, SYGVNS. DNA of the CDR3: TGTGCCAGCAGTGAATTCGGGACGGTGAACACTGAAGCTTTCTTT. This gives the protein CASSEFGTVNTEAFF. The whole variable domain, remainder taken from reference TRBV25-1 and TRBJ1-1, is EADIYQTPRYLVIGTGKKITLECSQTMGHDKMYWYQQDPGMELHLIHYSYGVNSTEKGDLSSESTVSRIRTEHFPLTLESARPSHTSQYLCASSEFGTVNTEAFFGQGTRLTVV.

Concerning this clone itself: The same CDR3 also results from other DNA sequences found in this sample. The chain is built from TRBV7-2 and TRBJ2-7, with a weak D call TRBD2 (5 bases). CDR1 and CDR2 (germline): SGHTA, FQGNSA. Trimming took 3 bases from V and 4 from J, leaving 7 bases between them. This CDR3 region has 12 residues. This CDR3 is CASSLSGYEQYF. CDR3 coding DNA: TGTGCCAGCAGCTTGTCGGGGTACGAGCAGTACTTC.

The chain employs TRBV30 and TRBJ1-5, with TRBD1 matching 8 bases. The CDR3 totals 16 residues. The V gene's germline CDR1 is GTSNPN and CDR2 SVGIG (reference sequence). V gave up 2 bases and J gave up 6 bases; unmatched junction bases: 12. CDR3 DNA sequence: TGTGCCTGGAGTTCGGGGACAGGAGGTTTTCGTCAGCCCCAGCATTTT. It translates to CAWSSGTGGFRQPQHF.

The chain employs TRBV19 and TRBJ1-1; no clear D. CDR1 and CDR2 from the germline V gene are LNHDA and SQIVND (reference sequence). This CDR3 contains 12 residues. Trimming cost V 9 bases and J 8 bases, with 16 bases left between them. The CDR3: CASGRERGEAFF. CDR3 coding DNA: TGTGCCAGCGGGCGGGAACGAGGGGAAGCTTTCTTT.

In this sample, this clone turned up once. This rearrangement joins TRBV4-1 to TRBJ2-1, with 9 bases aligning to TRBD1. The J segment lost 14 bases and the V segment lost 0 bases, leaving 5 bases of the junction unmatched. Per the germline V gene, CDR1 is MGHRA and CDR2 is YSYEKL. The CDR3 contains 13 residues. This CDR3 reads CASSQEAGTGKFF. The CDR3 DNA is TGCGCCAGCAGCCAAGAAGCCGGGACAGGGAAGTTCTTC.

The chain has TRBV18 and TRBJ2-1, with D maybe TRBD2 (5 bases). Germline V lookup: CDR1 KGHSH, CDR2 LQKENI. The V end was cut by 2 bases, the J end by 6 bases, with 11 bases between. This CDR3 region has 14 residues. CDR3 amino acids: CASSPGVAINEQFF. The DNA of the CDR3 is TGTGCCAGCTCACCAGGGGTAGCGATCAATGAGCAGTTCTTC.

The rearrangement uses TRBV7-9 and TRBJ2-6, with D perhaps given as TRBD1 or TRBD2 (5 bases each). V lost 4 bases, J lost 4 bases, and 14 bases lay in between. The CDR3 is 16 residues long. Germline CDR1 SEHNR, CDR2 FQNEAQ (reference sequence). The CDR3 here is CASSSRPGTGANVLTF. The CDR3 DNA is TGTGCCAGCAGCTCCCGACCGGGGACCGGGGCCAACGTCCTGACTTTC.

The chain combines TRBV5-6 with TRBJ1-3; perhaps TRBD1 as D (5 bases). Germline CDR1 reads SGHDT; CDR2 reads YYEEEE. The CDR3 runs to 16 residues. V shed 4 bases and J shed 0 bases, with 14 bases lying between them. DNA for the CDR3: TGTGCCAGCAGCCCCTATACAGGCGCCTCTGGAAACACCATATATTTT. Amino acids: CASSPYTGASGNTIYF.

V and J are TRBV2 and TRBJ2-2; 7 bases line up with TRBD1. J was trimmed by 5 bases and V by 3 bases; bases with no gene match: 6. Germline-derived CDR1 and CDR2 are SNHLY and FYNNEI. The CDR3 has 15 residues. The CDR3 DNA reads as TGTGCCAGCAGTGAGGAGACACAGGGGACCGGGGAGCTGTTTTTT. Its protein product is CASSEETQGTGELFF.

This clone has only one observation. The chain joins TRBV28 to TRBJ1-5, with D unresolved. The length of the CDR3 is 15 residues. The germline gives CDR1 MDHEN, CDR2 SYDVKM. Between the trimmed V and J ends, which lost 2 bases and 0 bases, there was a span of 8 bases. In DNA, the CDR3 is TGTGCCAGCAGTTTACCCCAGGCTAGCAATCAGCCCCAGCATTTT. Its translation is CASSLPQASNQPQHF.

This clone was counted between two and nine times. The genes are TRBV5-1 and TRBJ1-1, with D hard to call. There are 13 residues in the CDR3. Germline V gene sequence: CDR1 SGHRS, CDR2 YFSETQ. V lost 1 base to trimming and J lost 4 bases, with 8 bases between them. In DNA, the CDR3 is TGCGCCAGCAGCTTGTCTGGGTTCACTGAAGCTTTCTTT. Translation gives CASSLSGFTEAFF.

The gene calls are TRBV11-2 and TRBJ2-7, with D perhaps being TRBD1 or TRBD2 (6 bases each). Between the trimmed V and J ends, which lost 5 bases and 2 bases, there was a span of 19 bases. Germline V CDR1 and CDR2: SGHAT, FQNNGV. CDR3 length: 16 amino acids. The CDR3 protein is CASSALRGGHPYEQYF. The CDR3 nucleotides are TGTGCCAGCAGCGCCTTGCGAGGGGGGCACCCCTACGAGCAGTACTTC.

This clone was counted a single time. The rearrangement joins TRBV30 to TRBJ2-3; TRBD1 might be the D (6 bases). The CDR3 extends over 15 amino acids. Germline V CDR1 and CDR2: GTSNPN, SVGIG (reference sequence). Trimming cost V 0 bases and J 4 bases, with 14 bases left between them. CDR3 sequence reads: CAWSVQGGRADTQYF. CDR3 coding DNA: TGTGCCTGGAGTGTACAGGGCGGTAGGGCAGATACGCAGTATTTT.

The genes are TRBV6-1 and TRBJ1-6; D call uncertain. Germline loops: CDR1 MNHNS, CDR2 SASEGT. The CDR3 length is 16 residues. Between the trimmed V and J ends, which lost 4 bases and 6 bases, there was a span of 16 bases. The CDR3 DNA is TGTGCCAGCAGTGCCCTTGCGGCAGTTTCTAATTCACCCCTCCACTTT. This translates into CASSALAAVSNSPLHF.

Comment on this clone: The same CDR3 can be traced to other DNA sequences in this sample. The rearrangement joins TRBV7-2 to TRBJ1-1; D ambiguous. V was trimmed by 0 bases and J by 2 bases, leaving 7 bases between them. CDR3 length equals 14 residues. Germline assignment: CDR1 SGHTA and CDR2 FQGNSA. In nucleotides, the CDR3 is TGTGCCAGCAGCTTAGCGCTCGCTAACACTGAAGCTTTCTTT. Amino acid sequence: CASSLALANTEAFF. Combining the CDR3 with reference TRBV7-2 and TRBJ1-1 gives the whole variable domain GAGVSQSPSNKVTEKGKDVELRCDPISGHTALYWYRQSLGQGLEFLIYFQGNSAPDKSGLPSDRFSAERTGGSVSTLTIQRTQQEDSAVYLCASSLALANTEAFFGQGTRLTVV.

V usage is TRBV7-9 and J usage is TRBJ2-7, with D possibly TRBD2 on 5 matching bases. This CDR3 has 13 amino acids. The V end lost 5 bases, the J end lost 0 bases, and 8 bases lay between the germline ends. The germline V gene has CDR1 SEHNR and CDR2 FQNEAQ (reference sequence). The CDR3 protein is CASSRGLSYEQYF. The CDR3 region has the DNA TGTGCCAGCAGCCGCGGGCTCTCCTACGAGCAGTACTTC. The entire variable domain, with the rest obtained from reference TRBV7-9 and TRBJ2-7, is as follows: DTGVSQNPRHKITKRGQNVTFRCDPISEHNRLYWYRQTLGQGPEFLTYFQNEAQLEKSRLLSDRFSAERPKGSFSTLEIQRTEQGDSAMYLCASSRGLSYEQYFGPGTRLTVT.

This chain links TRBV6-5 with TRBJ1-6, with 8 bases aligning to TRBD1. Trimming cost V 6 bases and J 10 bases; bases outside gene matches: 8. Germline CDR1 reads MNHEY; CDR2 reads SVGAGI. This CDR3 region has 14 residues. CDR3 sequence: CASSSGQGWSPLHF. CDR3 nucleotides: TGTGCCAGCAGCTCAGGACAGGGTTGGTCACCCCTCCACTTT.

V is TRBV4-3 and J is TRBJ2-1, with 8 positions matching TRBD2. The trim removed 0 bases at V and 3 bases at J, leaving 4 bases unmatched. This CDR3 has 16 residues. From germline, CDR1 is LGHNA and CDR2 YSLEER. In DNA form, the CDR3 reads TGCGCCAGCAGCCAAGAAGGACTAGCCAGCTACAATGAGCAGTTCTTC. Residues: CASSQEGLASYNEQFF.

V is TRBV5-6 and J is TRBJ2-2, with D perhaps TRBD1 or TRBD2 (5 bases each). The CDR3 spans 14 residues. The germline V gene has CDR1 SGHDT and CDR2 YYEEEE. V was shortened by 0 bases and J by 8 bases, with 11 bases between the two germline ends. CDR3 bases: TGTGCCAGCAGCTTGGCCGGGGCCGGGGGGGAGCTGTTTTTT. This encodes CASSLAGAGGELFF.

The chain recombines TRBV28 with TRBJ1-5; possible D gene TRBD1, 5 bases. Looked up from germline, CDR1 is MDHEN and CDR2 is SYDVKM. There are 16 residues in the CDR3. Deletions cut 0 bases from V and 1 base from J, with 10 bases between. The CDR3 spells CASSLWAGSSNQPQHF. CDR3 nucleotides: TGTGCCAGCAGTTTATGGGCAGGGTCGAGCAATCAGCCCCAGCATTTT. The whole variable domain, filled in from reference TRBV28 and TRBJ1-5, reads DVKVTQSSRYLVKRTGEKVFLECVQDMDHENMFWYRQDPGLGLRLIYFSYDVKMKEKGDIPEGYSVSREKKERFSLILESASTNQTSMYLCASSLWAGSSNQPQHFGDGTRLSIL.

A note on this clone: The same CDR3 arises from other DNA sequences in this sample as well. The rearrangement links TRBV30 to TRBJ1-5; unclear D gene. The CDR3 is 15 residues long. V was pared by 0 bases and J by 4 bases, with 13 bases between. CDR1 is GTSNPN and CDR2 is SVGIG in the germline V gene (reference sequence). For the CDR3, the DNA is TGTGCCTGGAGTGTACCGGGCAGCCTAAATCAGCCCCAGCATTTT. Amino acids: CAWSVPGSLNQPQHF. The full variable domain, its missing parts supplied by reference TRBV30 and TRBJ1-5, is SQTIHQWPATLVQPVGSPLSLECTVEGTSNPNLYWYRQAAGRGLQLLFYSVGIGQISSEVPQNLSASRPQDRQFILSSKKLLLSDSGFYLCAWSVPGSLNQPQHFGDGTRLSIL.